These 26 T cell receptor beta chains originate from one sample sequenced in a study of T cell changes during pregnancy in multiple sclerosis. TCRdb's copy holds only in-frame clones and misses some; the assay was immunoSEQ multiplex PCR. The sample includes about 60,000 clones, about 89% of them seen just once. Sequences were derived from CD4+ T cells from peripheral blood mononuclear cells, sampled in the first trimester of pregnancy. Receptors were obtained from a female donor with multiple sclerosis, enrolled in a pregnancy study.

The genes are TRBV28 and TRBJ2-5, with D perhaps matching TRBD2 (5 bases). V was trimmed by 4 bases and J by 9 bases, leaving 24 bases between them. The CDR3 loop spans 16 amino acids. Per germline, CDR1 MDHEN and CDR2 SYDVKM. In nucleotides, the CDR3 is TGTGCCAGCAGTTCCGTTTTTCGGGATCTAAAGAAGTCCCAGTACTTC. It translates to CASSSVFRDLKKSQYF.

The V and J genes are TRBV7-9 and TRBJ2-7; 7 bases are shared with TRBD1. Per germline, CDR1 SEHNR and CDR2 FQNEAQ (reference sequence). This CDR3 spans 14 amino acids. Trimming removed 4 bases from V and 5 bases from J; junction bases left unmatched: 8. The CDR3 DNA sequence: TGTGCCAGCAGCTACAGGGGAAGTTTGGACGAGCAGTACTTC. Translated: CASSYRGSLDEQYF. Using reference TRBV7-9 and TRBJ2-7 for the parts outside the CDR3, the full variable domain is DTGVSQNPRHKITKRGQNVTFRCDPISEHNRLYWYRQTLGQGPEFLTYFQNEAQLEKSRLLSDRFSAERPKGSFSTLEIQRTEQGDSAMYLCASSYRGSLDEQYFGPGTRLTVT.

V is TRBV9 and J is TRBJ2-1; TRBD2 agrees at 9 bases. Germline CDR1 reads SGDLS; CDR2 reads YYNGEE. The CDR3 is 18 residues long. V dropped 0 bases and J dropped 2; count of bases not matched to a gene: 9. The CDR3 DNA reads TGTGCCAGCAGCGTAGGGGCTAGCGGGGCTGGAGCCTACAATGAGCAGTTCTTC. It translates to CASSVGASGAGAYNEQFF.

The chain links TRBV7-9 to TRBJ2-1; 13 nucleotides match TRBD2. This CDR3 has 16 amino acids. Germline CDR1 SEHNR, CDR2 FQNEAQ (reference sequence). The V gene end was trimmed by 5 bases and the J gene end by 8 bases; junction bases not matched to a gene: 9. This chain's CDR3 is CASSPVLAGGYDEQFF. CDR3 DNA: TGTGCCAGCAGCCCGGTACTAGCGGGGGGGTACGATGAGCAGTTCTTC.

V is TRBV4-3 and J is TRBJ2-2; possible D gene TRBD1, 5 bases. The CDR3 runs 19 residues. V lost 0 bases to trimming and J lost 0 bases, with 17 bases between them. The germline V gene encodes CDR1 LGHNA and CDR2 YSLEER. CDR3 region: CASSQEIVWGAANTGELFF. CDR3 coding DNA: TGCGCCAGCAGCCAAGAAATAGTGTGGGGCGCGGCGAACACCGGGGAGCTGTTTTTT.

The chain couples TRBV19 to TRBJ2-1; no reliable D call. CDR1 LNHDA and CDR2 SQIVND come from the germline V gene (reference sequence). CDR3 size: 19 residues. Trimming took 2 bases from V and 4 from J, leaving 24 bases between them. CDR3 DNA sequence: TGTGCCAGTAGTATATGGTTGGGCGATATCCAAGCCCCTTACAATGAGCAGTTCTTC. Translated: CASSIWLGDIQAPYNEQFF.

This clone is a singleton in its sample. CDR3 coding DNA: TGTGCCAGCAGCTCTGGACGGGGGAGCTATGGCTACACCTTC. It is translated as CASSSGRGSYGYTF. This chain joins TRBV5-6 and TRBJ1-2; D might be TRBD1 (5 bases). Germline V CDR1 and CDR2: SGHDT, YYEEEE. Trimming pared 3 bases from V and 4 bases from J, leaving 13 bases between. This CDR3 contains 14 residues.

This chain connects TRBV7-8 to TRBJ1-4, with no clear D. Looked up from germline, CDR1 is SGHVS and CDR2 is FQNEAQ. The CDR3 runs 14 residues. V lost 1 base to trimming and J lost 8 bases, with 11 bases between them. CDR3 sequence (DNA): TGTGCCAGCAGCTTAGGGGTCTTCGGGGAAAAACTGTTTTTT. It yields the protein CASSLGVFGEKLFF.

The CDR3 loop reads CASSQDSRGREKLFF. In nucleotides, the CDR3 is TGCGCCAGCAGCCAAGATAGCAGGGGGCGTGAAAAACTGTTTTTT. The chain combines TRBV4-3 with TRBJ1-4, with 8 bases matching TRBD1. V lost 0 bases to trimming and J lost 7 bases; unmatched junction nucleotides: 4. Germline V lookup: CDR1 LGHNA, CDR2 YSLEER. The CDR3 totals 15 residues.

Turning to this clone: Other DNA sequences from this sample encode an identical CDR3 as well. The CDR3 is CAWSVAGASQPQHF. In DNA, the CDR3 is TGTGCCTGGAGTGTAGCGGGGGCTAGTCAGCCCCAGCATTTT. The gene calls are TRBV30 and TRBJ1-5; perhaps TRBD1 as D (6 bases). The CDR3 runs to 14 residues. The germline V gene encodes CDR1 GTSNPN and CDR2 SVGIG (reference sequence). V gave up 0 bases and J gave up 6 bases, with 12 bases separating them. The full variable domain, completed using reference TRBV30 and TRBJ1-5, is SQTIHQWPATLVQPVGSPLSLECTVEGTSNPNLYWYRQAAGRGLQLLFYSVGIGQISSEVPQNLSASRPQDRQFILSSKKLLLSDSGFYLCAWSVAGASQPQHFGDGTRLSIL.

V usage is TRBV11-2 and J usage is TRBJ1-2, with 10 bases lining up with TRBD1. The V and J ends lost 1 base and 6 bases, in that order; junction bases with no gene match: 5. The CDR3 sequence is 15 residues long. Germline lookup yields CDR1 SGHAT and CDR2 FQNNGV. CDR3 protein: CASSLGQGARDGYTF. CDR3 nucleotide sequence: TGTGCCAGCAGCTTAGGACAGGGGGCGCGGGATGGCTACACCTTC.

The chain joins TRBV6-6 to TRBJ2-1; 7 bases line up with TRBD1. Losses at the gene ends were 6 bases for V and 8 bases for J; bases not matched to a gene: 13. The CDR3 has 15 amino acids. Germline V gives CDR1 MNHNY, CDR2 SVGAGI (reference sequence). This chain's CDR3 is CASSNLGQVPDEQFF. The CDR3 DNA sequence: TGTGCCAGCAGCAACCTAGGACAGGTCCCCGATGAGCAGTTCTTC.

The rearrangement uses TRBV2 and TRBJ1-1; D might be TRBD1 (5 bases). The CDR3 sequence is 12 residues long. Germline V gene sequence: CDR1 SNHLY, CDR2 FYNNEI. V shed 4 bases and J shed 5 bases, with 8 bases lying between them. This chain's CDR3 is CASSGQGTEAFF. The CDR3, as DNA: TGTGCCAGCAGTGGTCAGGGTACTGAAGCTTTCTTT.

J is TRBJ2-1 and V is TRBV5-5, with 11 bases fitting TRBD2. After removal of 4 bases from V and 6 bases from J, the junction contained 9 bases not matched to a gene. Germline V CDR1 and CDR2: SGHKS, YYEKEE (reference sequence). There are 16 residues in the CDR3. CDR3 sequence (DNA): TGTGCCAGCAGCGCGATAGCGGGGGGGCATCTCAATGAGCAGTTCTTC. This sequence encodes CASSAIAGGHLNEQFF.

This clone was recorded once. V usage is TRBV29-1 and J usage is TRBJ2-2; TRBD2 matches 13 bases. The CDR3 spans 17 residues. CDR1 and CDR2 (germline): SQVTM, ANQGSEA. Trimming took 3 bases from V and 4 from J; bases not matched to a gene: 8. The CDR3 reads CSVEELAGGPGTGELFF. The CDR3 coding sequence is TGCAGCGTTGAGGAACTAGCGGGGGGGCCAGGCACCGGGGAGCTGTTTTTT.

The V and J genes are TRBV6-5 and TRBJ2-3, with D uncertain. Looked up from germline, CDR1 is MNHEY and CDR2 is SVGAGI. The V gene lost 0 bases and the J gene lost 4 bases, with 8 bases spanning the gap. This CDR3 is built from 14 residues. The CDR3 region is CASSYSTVPDTQYF. Written as DNA, the CDR3 is TGTGCCAGCAGTTACTCCACAGTCCCAGATACGCAGTATTTT.

This clone was detected a few times. The V gene is TRBV25-1, the J gene TRBJ2-7; 7 nucleotides line up with TRBD1. The length of the CDR3 is 17 residues. V was clipped by 3 bases and J by 3 bases; unmatched bases: 14. CDR1 and CDR2 (germline): MGHDK, SYGVNS. The CDR3 protein is CASSDFGQAGMVYEQYF. The CDR3 DNA reads as TGTGCCAGCAGTGATTTCGGACAGGCCGGAATGGTCTACGAGCAGTACTTC.

The J gene is TRBJ1-1, the V gene TRBV6-5, with TRBD1 identical over 8 bases. The CDR3 contains 14 residues. Trimming removed 2 bases from V and 5 bases from J; junction bases left unmatched: 4. Germline V gene lookup returns CDR1 MNHEY and CDR2 SVGAGI. The CDR3 DNA is TGTGCCAGCAGTTACGGCACAGGGGGGACTGAAGCTTTCTTT. This sequence encodes CASSYGTGGTEAFF.

This clone has more than one count but fewer than ten. The chain employs TRBV5-6 and TRBJ2-7; TRBD1 aligns across 10 bases. Per the germline V gene, CDR1 is SGHDT and CDR2 is YYEEEE. The CDR3 runs 14 residues. The V gene end was trimmed by 1 base and the J gene end by 4 bases; junction bases not matched to a gene: 2. Here the CDR3 reads CASSLTGQGYEQYF. CDR3 nucleotides: TGTGCCAGCAGCTTGACGGGACAGGGGTACGAGCAGTACTTC. Based on the CDR3 plus reference TRBV5-6 and TRBJ2-7, the full variable domain is DAGVTQSPTHLIKTRGQQVTLRCSPKSGHDTVSWYQQALGQGPQFIFQYYEEEERQRGNFPDRFSGHQFPNYSSELNVNALLLGDSALYLCASSLTGQGYEQYFGPGTRLTVT.

The V gene is TRBV5-1, the J gene TRBJ1-2, with a weak D call TRBD1 (5 bases). V gave up 0 bases and J gave up 0 bases, with 12 bases separating them. Germline CDR1 SGHRS, CDR2 YFSETQ. CDR3 size: 16 residues. The DNA of the CDR3 is TGCGCCAGCAGCTTGGACGGGGGGGTCGCTAACTATGGCTACACCTTC. Translation gives CASSLDGGVANYGYTF.

The genes are TRBV6-5 and TRBJ1-2; D perhaps matches TRBD1 (5 bases). The CDR3 sequence is 12 residues long. Germline V gene data show CDR1 as MNHEY and CDR2 as SVGAGI. V lost 7 bases, J lost 6 bases, and 12 bases lay in between. Here the CDR3 reads CASISRVNGYTF. The CDR3 nucleotides read TGTGCCAGCATCAGCAGGGTGAATGGCTACACCTTC.

This chain connects TRBV2 to TRBJ1-6; 8 bases fit TRBD1. Germline lookup yields CDR1 SNHLY and CDR2 FYNNEI. V shed 7 bases and J 10 bases; nucleotides not matched to a gene: 6. The CDR3 contains 13 residues. The DNA of the CDR3 is TGTGCCAGCAAAGGACAGGGCGGGTCACCCCTCCACTTT. This sequence encodes CASKGQGGSPLHF. The variable domain in full, with the rest retrieved from reference TRBV2 and TRBJ1-6, is EPEVTQTPSHQVTQMGQEVILRCVPISNHLYFYWYRQILGQKVEFLVSFYNNEISEKSEIFDDQFSVERPDGSNFTLKIRSTKLEDSAMYFCASKGQGGSPLHFGNGTRLTVT.

This chain connects TRBV11-2 to TRBJ2-1; 8 nucleotides line up with TRBD2. The ends lost 5 bases at V and 13 bases at J; junction bases unmatched: 10. CDR3 length equals 13 residues. Germline assignment: CDR1 SGHAT and CDR2 FQNNGV. This chain's CDR3 is CASSDNRGGPQFF. The CDR3 nucleotides are TGTGCCAGCAGCGACAACCGCGGGGGGCCCCAGTTCTTC.

The DNA for the CDR3 is TGTGCCAGCAGCGTAGAACAGGGAAGTGGCTACACCTTC. As protein: CASSVEQGSGYTF. The chain joins TRBV9 to TRBJ1-2; TRBD1 might be the D (6 bases). CDR3 length: 13 amino acids. V was cut by 0 bases and J by 7 bases, with 10 bases left in between. Germline lookup yields CDR1 SGDLS and CDR2 YYNGEE. Together with reference TRBV9 and TRBJ1-2, the CDR3 gives the full variable domain: DSGVTQTPKHLITATGQRVTLRCSPRSGDLSVYWYQQSLDQGLQFLIQYYNGEERAKGNILERFSAQQFPDLHSELNLSSLELGDSALYFCASSVEQGSGYTFGSGTRLTVV.

The rearrangement links TRBV19 to TRBJ2-5; weak D call: TRBD2 (5 bases). The CDR3 totals 13 residues. Trimming left V 5 bases short and J 9 bases short, with 16 bases between. From germline, CDR1 is LNHDA and CDR2 SQIVND (reference sequence). The CDR3 loop reads CASSPQPFGAQYF. In DNA form, the CDR3 reads TGTGCCAGTAGTCCGCAACCGTTCGGGGCCCAGTACTTC.

J is TRBJ2-7 and V is TRBV13; TRBD2 matches at 7 bases. This CDR3 region has 18 residues. The ends lost 5 bases at V and 3 bases at J; junction bases unmatched: 19. Germline V gene data show CDR1 as PRHDT and CDR2 as FYEKMQ (reference sequence). The CDR3 loop is CASSPSGGKGPSGYEQYF. The CDR3 coding sequence is TGTGCCAGCAGCCCCTCCGGGGGGAAAGGACCCTCGGGCTACGAGCAGTACTTC.